A selection of T cell receptor beta chains follows, all from one sample in a study of T cell responses to AZD1222 COVID-19 vaccine. Measured with immunoSEQ multiplex PCR; TCRdb has only the in-frame clones, and not every one. The data hold around 160,000 clones, with 85% to 90% observed a single time. Sequencing used peripheral blood, obtained on day 0 of AZD1222 vaccination. The receptors stem from an adult in good health. Both conserved end residues are part of each CDR3.

j_gene | v_gene | CDR3aa
TRBJ1-1 | TRBV5-1 | CASSLDVALAEAFF
TRBJ1-2 | TRBV9 | CASSVATGQGNGYTF
TRBJ2-3 | TRBV9 | CASSKGGSTDTQYF
TRBJ2-3 | TRBV7-3 | CASSLYSGATDTQYF
TRBJ1-2 | TRBV7-6 | CASSLAVNYGYTF
TRBJ1-3 | TRBV7-9 | CASSFSGTFGNTIYF
TRBJ1-5 | TRBV10-1 | CASSVDRGEGNQPQHF
TRBJ1-2 | TRBV28 | CASSLSDTEYGYTF
TRBJ1-3 | TRBV28 | CASSDYTGFGNTIYF
TRBJ2-7 | TRBV18 | CASSPRLVGEQYF
TRBJ1-1 | TRBV7-9 | CASSLGNSNTEAFF
TRBJ1-6 | TRBV25-1 | CASSETWTGGSPLHF
TRBJ1-2 | TRBV6-5 | CASSPVAGGGYTF